The 19 T cell receptor beta chains listed next were all sequenced from one sample in a study of blood T cells in healthy people across ages. A second about 7 to 12 cycle PCR used barcoded and J-beta primers. Each CDR3 protein gets one entry after TCRdb re-called the 5' RACE reads with MiXCR. The sample carries about 970,000 distinct CDR3 sequences, 51% recorded once. The sample consisted of blood. The origin of the receptors is a woman aged 55-69 years in good health.

The chain employs TRBV5-1 and TRBJ2-1, with D tentatively TRBD1 or TRBD2 (6 bases each). This CDR3 is built from 17 residues. Deletions cut 2 bases from V and 6 bases from J, with 21 bases between. Germline loops: CDR1 SGHRS, CDR2 YFSETQ. The DNA of the CDR3 is TGCGCCAGCAGCTTATTATTTACTTGGGGGGCAAGCAATGAGCAGTTCTTC. It encodes CASSLLFTWGASNEQFF.

This clonotype was counted between two and nine times. The rearrangement joins TRBV20-1 to TRBJ2-6; 9 bases agree with TRBD1. The CDR3 totals 19 residues. Looked up from germline, CDR1 is DFQATT and CDR2 is SNEGSKA (reference sequence). Trimming took 1 base from V and 0 from J; bases not matched to a gene: 10. CDR3 in DNA: TGCAGTGCTAGAGTCGCCGTGGGACAGGGAGCCTCTGGGGCCAACGTCCTGACTTTC. Translation: CSARVAVGQGASGANVLTF.

This clonotype was seen a handful of times. A clone one base away is much larger, so this may be a read error. The CDR3 sequence is CSAQRAGKETQYF. CDR3 nucleotides: TGCAGTGCTCAGAGAGCGGGGAAAGAGACCCAGTACTTC. This sequence joins TRBV20-1 and TRBJ2-5; 7 nucleotides line up with TRBD2. Trimming cost V 5 bases and J 3 bases; bases outside gene matches: 6. Germline V CDR1 and CDR2: DFQATT, SNEGSKA (reference sequence). The length of the CDR3 is 13 residues.

The rearrangement uses TRBV5-1 and TRBJ2-1, with 9 bases identical to TRBD2. Germline CDR1 SGHRS, CDR2 YFSETQ. J gave up 7 bases and V 5 bases, and 7 bases lay outside the gene matches. The CDR3 is made up of 14 amino acids. The CDR3 DNA sequence: TGCGCCAGCAGTTCCCTTAGCGGGAGAAATGAGCAGTTCTTC. It yields the protein CASSSLSGRNEQFF.

The rearrangement links TRBV5-6 to TRBJ2-3; D is ambiguous. With 3 bases removed from V and 0 bases from J, the gap between germline ends came to 14 bases. CDR1 is SGHDT and CDR2 is YYEEEE in the germline V gene. This CDR3 contains 16 residues. The chain's CDR3 is CASSSPYESSTDTQYF. The CDR3 DNA follows: TGTGCCAGCAGCTCCCCCTATGAATCTAGCACAGATACGCAGTATTTT.

The genes are TRBV9 and TRBJ2-7; D is uncertain. The CDR3 totals 15 residues. V was trimmed by 4 bases and J by 3 bases, leaving 17 bases between them. The germline CDR1 and CDR2 sequences are SGDLS and YYNGEE. CDR3 sequence: CASSTLPTTLYEQYF. Written as DNA, the CDR3 is TGTGCCAGCAGCACTCTACCTACCACCCTCTACGAGCAGTACTTC.

V usage is TRBV12-3 or TRBV12-4 and J usage is TRBJ2-1, with TRBD1 matching 8 bases. The CDR3 totals 15 residues. The V and J ends lost 3 bases and 6 bases, in that order; junction bases with no gene match: 7. The CDR3 protein is CASSFQGAVINEQFF. DNA of the CDR3: TGTGCCAGCAGTTTTCAGGGGGCGGTCATCAATGAGCAGTTCTTC.

The V and J genes are TRBV7-2 and TRBJ2-5; the D is unclear. CDR1 and CDR2 (germline): SGHTA, FQGNSA. V was shortened by 1 base and J by 2 bases, with 11 bases between the two germline ends. The CDR3 contains 15 residues. CDR3 nucleotides: TGTGCCAGCAGCTTAGACGTATCTTTTCAAGAGACCCAGTACTTC. Its translation: CASSLDVSFQETQYF.

A few counts support this clonotype. This chain connects TRBV5-1 to TRBJ2-1; 8 positions match TRBD2. V shed 5 bases, J shed 6 bases, and the junction held 10 bases outside the gene matches. The CDR3 is 15 amino acids. The germline V gene encodes CDR1 SGHRS and CDR2 YFSETQ. The CDR3 loop reads CASSSTSGPFNEQFF. The CDR3, as DNA: TGCGCCAGCAGTTCTACTAGCGGACCTTTCAATGAGCAGTTCTTC. The whole variable domain, filled in from reference TRBV5-1 and TRBJ2-1, reads KAGVTQTPRYLIKTRGQQVTLSCSPISGHRSVSWYQQTPGQGLQFLFEYFSETQRNKGNFPGRFSGRQFSNSRSEMNVSTLELGDSALYLCASSSTSGPFNEQFFGPGTRLTVL.

This chain uses TRBV20-1 with TRBJ2-4; 7 nucleotides match TRBD2. The end of the DNA aligns better with TRBJ2-7, so the J call may be wrong. Germline V gene data show CDR1 as DFQATT and CDR2 as SNEGSKA (reference sequence). There are 17 residues in the CDR3. The CDR3 coding sequence is TGCAGTGCTAGGATTTCCAGGGCCCAGCGGGGCACCTACGAGCAGTACTTC. Residues: CSARISRAQRGTYEQYF.

This clonotype was picked up many times. CDR3 amino acids: CASSPPGLASYEQYF. CDR3 nucleotide sequence: TGTGCCAGCTCACCACCCGGACTAGCGTCCTACGAGCAGTACTTC. The rearrangement links TRBV18 to TRBJ2-7; 9 bases are shared with TRBD2. V gave up 0 bases and J gave up 1 base; unmatched junction bases: 1. From germline, CDR1 is KGHSH and CDR2 LQKENI. This CDR3 is 15 amino acids long.

The chain joins TRBV25-1 to TRBJ1-2; 7 bases fit TRBD1. The germline gives CDR1 MGHDK, CDR2 SYGVNS. CDR3 length: 13 amino acids. Trimming took 8 bases from V and 7 from J; bases not matched to a gene: 10. For the CDR3, the DNA is TGTGCCAGCGAACGGACAGGATTGGCTGGCTACACCTTC. Translated: CASERTGLAGYTF.

This chain uses TRBV7-9 with TRBJ2-7, with D unclear. This CDR3 spans 13 amino acids. Germline CDR1 is SEHNR and CDR2 is FQNEAQ (reference sequence). Trimming removed 5 bases at V and 8 bases at J, with 16 bases between. The CDR3 DNA reads TGTGCCAGCAGCCAAATTACTCTAGATAAGCAGTACTTC. Translating it yields CASSQITLDKQYF.

This rearrangement joins TRBV6-5 to TRBJ2-5; D ambiguous. The assigned J gene may be wrong: the sequence end matches TRBJ2-7 better. Germline assignment: CDR1 MNHEY and CDR2 SVGAGI. The CDR3 runs to 13 residues. The CDR3 DNA reads as TGTGCCAGCAGTTTCGTCGGCGATGGCGAGCAGTACTTC. As protein: CASSFVGDGEQYF.

This chain joins TRBV12-3 or TRBV12-4 and TRBJ2-1, with 8 bases matching TRBD2. J gave up 7 bases and V 4 bases, and 6 bases lay outside the gene matches. There are 14 residues in the CDR3. The CDR3 region is CASSYSTGGNEQFF. The CDR3 DNA reads as TGTGCCAGCAGTTATTCCACGGGAGGGAATGAGCAGTTCTTC.

The chain links TRBV5-1 to TRBJ2-7, with 8 bases fitting TRBD1. The CDR3 sequence is 13 residues long. Trimming removed 7 bases from V and 6 bases from J; junction bases left unmatched: 9. CDR1 is SGHRS, CDR2 YFSETQ, per germline. The DNA of the CDR3 is TGCGCCAGCGGACAGGGTGGTCAACGCGAGCAGTACTTC. Residues: CASGQGGQREQYF.

This clonotype has only one observation. V is TRBV28 and J is TRBJ2-1; D is undetermined. The J call may be incorrect, as the DNA end agrees better with TRBJ2-7. This CDR3 spans 16 amino acids. CDR1 and CDR2 from the germline V gene are MDHEN and SYDVKM. For the CDR3, the DNA is TGTGCCAGCCTTGACGGAGTTCTGAGCTCCTACAATGAGCAGTACTTC. It specifies CASLDGVLSSYNEQYF.

The V gene is TRBV20-1, the J gene TRBJ2-5; D not certain. This CDR3 spans 10 amino acids. Germline CDR1 and CDR2: DFQATT and SNEGSKA (reference sequence). V lost 2 bases to trimming and J lost 11 bases, with 9 bases between them. CDR3 in DNA: TGCAGTGCTAGATCCGTGCAGCAGTACTTC. Amino acids: CSARSVQQYF.

The CDR3 DNA reads TGTGCCACCAGCCCCCTTATAGGGGCAGACGTTCGTGGCTACACCTTC. This codes for CATSPLIGADVRGYTF. This chain links TRBV15 with TRBJ1-2, with D possibly being TRBD1 (5 bases). The V end lost 5 bases, the J end lost 7 bases, and 23 bases lay between the germline ends. The CDR3 length is 16 residues. Germline-derived CDR1 and CDR2 are LNHNV and YYDKDF (reference sequence).